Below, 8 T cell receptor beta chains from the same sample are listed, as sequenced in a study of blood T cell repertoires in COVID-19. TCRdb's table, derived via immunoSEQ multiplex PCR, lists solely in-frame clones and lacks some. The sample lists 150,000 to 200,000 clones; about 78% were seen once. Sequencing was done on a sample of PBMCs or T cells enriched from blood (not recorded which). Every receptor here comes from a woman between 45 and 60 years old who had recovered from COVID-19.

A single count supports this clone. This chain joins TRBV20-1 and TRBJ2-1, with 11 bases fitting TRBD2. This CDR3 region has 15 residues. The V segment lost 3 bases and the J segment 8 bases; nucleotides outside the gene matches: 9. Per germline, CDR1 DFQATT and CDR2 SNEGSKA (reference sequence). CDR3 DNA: TGCAGTGCTAGTTCTTTGCTAGCGGGAGGTGATGAGCAGTTCTTC. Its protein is CSASSLLAGGDEQFF.

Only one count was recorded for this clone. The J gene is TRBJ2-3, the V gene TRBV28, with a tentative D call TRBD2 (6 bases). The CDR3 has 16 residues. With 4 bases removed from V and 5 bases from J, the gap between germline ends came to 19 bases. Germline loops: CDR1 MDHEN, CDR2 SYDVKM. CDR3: CASSSPDGRGKDTQYF. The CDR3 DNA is TGTGCCAGCAGTTCCCCCGACGGCCGGGGGAAAGATACGCAGTATTTT.

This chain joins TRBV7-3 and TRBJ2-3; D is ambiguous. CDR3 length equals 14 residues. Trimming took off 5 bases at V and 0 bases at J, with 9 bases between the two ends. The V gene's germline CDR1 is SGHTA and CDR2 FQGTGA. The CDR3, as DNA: TGTGCCAGCAGCCCCCACGGGAGCACAGATACGCAGTATTTT. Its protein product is CASSPHGSTDTQYF.

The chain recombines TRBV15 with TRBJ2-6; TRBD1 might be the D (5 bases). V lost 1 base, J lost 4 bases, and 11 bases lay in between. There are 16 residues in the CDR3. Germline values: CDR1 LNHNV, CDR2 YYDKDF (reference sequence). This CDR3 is CATSRAGAAGANVLTF. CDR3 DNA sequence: TGTGCCACCAGCAGAGCTGGGGCAGCCGGGGCCAACGTCCTGACTTTC.

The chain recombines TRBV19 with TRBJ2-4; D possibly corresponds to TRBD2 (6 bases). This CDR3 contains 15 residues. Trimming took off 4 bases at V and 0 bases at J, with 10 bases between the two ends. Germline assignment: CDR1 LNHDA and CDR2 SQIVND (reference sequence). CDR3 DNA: TGTGCCAGTAGTACTCCGGGGGAAGCCAAAAACATTCAGTACTTC. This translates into CASSTPGEAKNIQYF.

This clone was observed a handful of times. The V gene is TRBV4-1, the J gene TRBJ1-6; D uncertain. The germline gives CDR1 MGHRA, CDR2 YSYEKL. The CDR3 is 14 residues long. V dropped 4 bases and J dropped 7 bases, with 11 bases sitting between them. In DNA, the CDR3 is TGCGCCAGCAGCCCACAAGTTGTAAATTCACCCCTCCACTTT. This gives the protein CASSPQVVNSPLHF.

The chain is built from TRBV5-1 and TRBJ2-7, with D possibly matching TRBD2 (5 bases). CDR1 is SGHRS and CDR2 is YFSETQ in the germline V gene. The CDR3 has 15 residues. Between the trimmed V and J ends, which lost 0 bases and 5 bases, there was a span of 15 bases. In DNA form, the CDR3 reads TGCGCCAGCAGCTTGGGAGGGCCCCTAGGTGACGAGCAGTACTTC. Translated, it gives CASSLGGPLGDEQYF.

The CDR3 loop reads CASSPVAGGIKNIQYF. CDR3 bases: TGTGCCAGCAGTCCCGTAGCGGGAGGAATTAAAAACATTCAGTACTTC. The V call is TRBV28, the J call TRBJ2-4, with TRBD2 identical over 10 bases. The J segment lost 4 bases and the V segment lost 5 bases, leaving 8 bases of the junction unmatched. The CDR3 consists of 16 residues. Germline CDR1 reads MDHEN; CDR2 reads SYDVKM.